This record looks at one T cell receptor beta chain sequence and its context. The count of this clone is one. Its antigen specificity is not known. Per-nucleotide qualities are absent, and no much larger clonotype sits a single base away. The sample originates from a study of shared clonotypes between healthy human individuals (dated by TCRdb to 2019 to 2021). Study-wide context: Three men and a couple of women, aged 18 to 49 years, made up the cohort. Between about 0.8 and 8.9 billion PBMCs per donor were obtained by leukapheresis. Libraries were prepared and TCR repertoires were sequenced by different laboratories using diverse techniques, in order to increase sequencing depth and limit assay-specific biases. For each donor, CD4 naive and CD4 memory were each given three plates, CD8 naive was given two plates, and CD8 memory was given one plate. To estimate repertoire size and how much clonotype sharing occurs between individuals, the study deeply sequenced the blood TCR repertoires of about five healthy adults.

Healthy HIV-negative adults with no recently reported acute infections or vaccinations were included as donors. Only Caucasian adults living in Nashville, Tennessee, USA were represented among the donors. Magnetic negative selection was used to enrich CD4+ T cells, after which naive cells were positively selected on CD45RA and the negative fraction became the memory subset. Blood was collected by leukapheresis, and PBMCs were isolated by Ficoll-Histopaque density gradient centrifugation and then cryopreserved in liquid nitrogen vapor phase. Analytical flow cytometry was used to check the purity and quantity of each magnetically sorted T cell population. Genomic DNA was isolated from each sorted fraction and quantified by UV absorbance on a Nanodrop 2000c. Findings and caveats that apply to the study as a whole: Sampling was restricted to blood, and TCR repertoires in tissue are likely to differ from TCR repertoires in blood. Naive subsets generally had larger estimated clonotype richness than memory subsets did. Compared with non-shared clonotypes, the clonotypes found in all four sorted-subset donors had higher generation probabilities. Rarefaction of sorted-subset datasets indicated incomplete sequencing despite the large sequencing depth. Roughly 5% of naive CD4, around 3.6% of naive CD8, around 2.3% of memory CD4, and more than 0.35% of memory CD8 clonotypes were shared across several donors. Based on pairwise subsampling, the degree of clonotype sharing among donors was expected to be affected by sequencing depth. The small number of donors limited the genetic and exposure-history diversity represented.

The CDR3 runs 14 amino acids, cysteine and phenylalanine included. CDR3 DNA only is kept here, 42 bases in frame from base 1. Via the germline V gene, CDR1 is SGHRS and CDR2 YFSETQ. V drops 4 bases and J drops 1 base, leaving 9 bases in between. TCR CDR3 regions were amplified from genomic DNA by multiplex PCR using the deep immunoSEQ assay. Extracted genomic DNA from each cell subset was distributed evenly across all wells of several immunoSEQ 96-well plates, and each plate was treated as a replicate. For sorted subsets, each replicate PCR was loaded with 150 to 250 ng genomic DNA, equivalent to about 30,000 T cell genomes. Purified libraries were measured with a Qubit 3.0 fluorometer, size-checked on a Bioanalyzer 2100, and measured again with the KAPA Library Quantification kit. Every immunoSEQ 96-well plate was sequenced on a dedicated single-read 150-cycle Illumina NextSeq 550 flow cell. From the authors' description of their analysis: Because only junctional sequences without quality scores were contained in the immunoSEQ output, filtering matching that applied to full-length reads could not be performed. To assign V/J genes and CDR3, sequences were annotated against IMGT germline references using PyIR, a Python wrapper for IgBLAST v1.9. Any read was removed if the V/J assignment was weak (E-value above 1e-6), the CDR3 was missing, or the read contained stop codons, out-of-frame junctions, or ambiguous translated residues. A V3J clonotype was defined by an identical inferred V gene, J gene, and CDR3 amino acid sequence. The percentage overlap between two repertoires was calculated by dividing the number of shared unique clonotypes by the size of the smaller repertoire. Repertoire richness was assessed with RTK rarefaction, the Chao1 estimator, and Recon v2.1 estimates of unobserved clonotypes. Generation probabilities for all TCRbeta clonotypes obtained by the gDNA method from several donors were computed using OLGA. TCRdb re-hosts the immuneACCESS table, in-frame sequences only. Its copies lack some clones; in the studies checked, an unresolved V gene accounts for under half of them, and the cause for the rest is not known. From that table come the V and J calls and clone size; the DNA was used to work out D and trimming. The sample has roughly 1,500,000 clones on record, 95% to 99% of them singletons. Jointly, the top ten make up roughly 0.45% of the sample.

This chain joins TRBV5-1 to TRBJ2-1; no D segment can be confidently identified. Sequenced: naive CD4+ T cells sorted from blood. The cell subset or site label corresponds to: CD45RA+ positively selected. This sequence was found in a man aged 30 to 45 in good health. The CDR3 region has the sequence CASSPTESYNEQFF. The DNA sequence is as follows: TGCGCCAGCAGCCCGACCGAATCCTACAATGAGCAGTTCTTC.